These 14 T cell receptor beta chains were all obtained from the same sample, sequenced in a study of shared clonotypes between healthy human individuals. Repertoires were generated with immunoSEQ multiplex PCR, while TCRdb's copy carries only in-frame clones and drops some. The sample carries 450,000 to 500,000 clones, around 73% recorded once. The sequenced sample consisted of PBMCs. These receptor sequences come from a woman aged 40 to 50 in good health. Some clones in this sample may be carry-over from other donors' samples.

As to this clone: One base away lies a much larger clone, so this may be a sequencing read error. This chain joins TRBV7-2 and TRBJ2-2; D is unclear. This CDR3 region has 14 residues. Germline V CDR1 and CDR2: SGHTA, FQGNSA. Trimming took 2 bases from V and 0 from J, leaving 4 bases between them. The CDR3 nucleotides are TGTGCCAGCAGCTTAATCTCGAACACCGGGGAGCTGTTTTTT. Protein sequence: CASSLISNTGELFF.

The genes are TRBV4-2 and TRBJ1-1; D may be TRBD1 (5 bases). CDR1 LGHNA and CDR2 YNFKEQ come from the germline V gene. The CDR3 loop spans 14 amino acids. Deletions cut 5 bases from V and 6 bases from J, with 16 bases between. CDR3 coding DNA: TGTGCCAGCAGCGACCAGGGTAACCTGGCTGAAGCTTTCTTT. Translating gives CASSDQGNLAEAFF.

This sequence joins TRBV20-1 and TRBJ2-5, with D perhaps matching TRBD2 (7 bases). CDR3 size: 11 residues. From germline, CDR1 is DFQATT and CDR2 SNEGSKA (reference sequence). CDR3 region: CSGGRGETQYF. CDR3 sequence (DNA): TGCAGCGGGGGGCGAGGAGAGACCCAGTACTTC.

J is TRBJ2-7 and V is TRBV2; tentatively, D is TRBD2 (6 bases). The CDR3 runs 13 residues. Trimming stripped 3 bases from V and 4 bases from J, with 10 bases between. Germline CDR1 SNHLY, CDR2 FYNNEI. In nucleotides, the CDR3 is TGTGCCAGCAGTGAGGGGGGACTGTACGAGCAGTACTTC. As protein: CASSEGGLYEQYF.

As concerns this clone: This sample includes further DNA sequences coding for the same CDR3. The chain couples TRBV15 to TRBJ1-5, with D unresolved. The V gene lost 0 bases and the J gene lost 3 bases, with 0 bases spanning the gap. Per the germline V gene, CDR1 is LNHNV and CDR2 is YYDKDF (reference sequence). The CDR3 consists of 12 residues. The CDR3 protein is CATSRDNQPQHF. CDR3 DNA: TGTGCCACCAGCAGAGACAATCAGCCCCAGCATTTT.

This chain joins TRBV27 and TRBJ2-1; 14 bases agree with TRBD2. CDR1 and CDR2 from the germline V gene are MNHEY and SMNVEV (reference sequence). V gave up 2 bases and J gave up 2 bases; unmatched junction bases: 5. The CDR3 covers 18 residues. CDR3 sequence: CASSLGGLAGDPYNEQFF. The CDR3 DNA reads as TGTGCCAGCAGTTTAGGGGGACTAGCGGGAGACCCCTACAATGAGCAGTTCTTC.

This clone appeared a few times. The chain uses TRBV5-4 and TRBJ2-5; TRBD1 or TRBD2 may be the D gene (6 bases each). Trimming left V 4 bases short and J 9 bases short, with 22 bases between. Germline lookup yields CDR1 SGHNT and CDR2 YYREEE (reference sequence). The CDR3 extends over 15 amino acids. CDR3 sequence reads: CASSPGAAPVGAQYF. For the CDR3, the DNA is TGTGCCAGCAGCCCGGGGGCGGCTCCGGTTGGGGCCCAGTACTTC.

This clone was detected a few times. The genes are TRBV30 and TRBJ1-2; 9 nucleotides align to TRBD1. With 1 base clipped from V and 7 bases from J, the junction kept 10 bases outside the gene matches. CDR3 size: 15 residues. CDR1 and CDR2 (germline): GTSNPN, SVGIG (reference sequence). CDR3 amino acids: CAWSAWDRAVPGYTF. DNA for the CDR3: TGTGCCTGGAGTGCTTGGGACAGGGCTGTTCCTGGCTACACCTTC. The whole variable domain, remainder taken from reference TRBV30 and TRBJ1-2, is SQTIHQWPATLVQPVGSPLSLECTVEGTSNPNLYWYRQAAGRGLQLLFYSVGIGQISSEVPQNLSASRPQDRQFILSSKKLLLSDSGFYLCAWSAWDRAVPGYTFGSGTRLTVV.

This chain links TRBV6-1 with TRBJ2-7, with 10 nucleotides matching TRBD2. Germline V gene lookup returns CDR1 MNHNS and CDR2 SASEGT. Trimming cost V 0 bases and J 6 bases; bases outside gene matches: 5. The CDR3 has 15 residues. The CDR3 bases are TGTGCCAGCAGTGAAGCCCTAGCGGGAGTTGGCGAGCAGTACTTC. It codes for CASSEALAGVGEQYF.

This clone showed up just once. The rearrangement uses TRBV7-2 and TRBJ2-3; 11 nucleotides agree with TRBD2. Per germline, CDR1 SGHTA and CDR2 FQGNSA. V trimming: 0 bases; J trimming: 3 bases; junction bases outside the gene matches: 8. The CDR3 has 18 residues. CDR3 in DNA: TGTGCCAGCAGCTTAGCTGTAGCGGGAGGGCCTCCGACAGATACGCAGTATTTT. Its translation is CASSLAVAGGPPTDTQYF.

Remarks on this clone: Additional DNA sequences in this sample encode the identical CDR3. The chain has TRBV9 and TRBJ1-3; possible D gene TRBD1, 6 bases. The V gene lost 2 bases and the J gene lost 0 bases, with 6 bases spanning the gap. Germline CDR1 SGDLS, CDR2 YYNGEE. The CDR3 runs 14 residues. This CDR3 reads CASSVGASGNTIYF. The CDR3, as DNA: TGTGCCAGCAGCGTGGGGGCCTCTGGAAACACCATATATTTT.

The rearrangement uses TRBV27 and TRBJ1-2, with 10 bases fitting TRBD1. Germline lookup yields CDR1 MNHEY and CDR2 SMNVEV (reference sequence). J gave up 8 bases and V 6 bases, and 21 bases lay outside the gene matches. This CDR3 comprises 18 residues. The CDR3 loop reads CASSPNRYNPGTGDGYTF. The CDR3 coding sequence is TGTGCCAGCAGCCCGAACCGTTATAATCCCGGGACAGGGGACGGCTACACCTTC.

J is TRBJ2-1 and V is TRBV27; 8 bases are shared with TRBD2. J was trimmed by 5 bases and V by 1 base; bases with no gene match: 4. This CDR3 has 15 residues. Germline values: CDR1 MNHEY, CDR2 SMNVEV (reference sequence). CDR3 in amino acids: CASSLWREVNNEQFF. The CDR3 nucleotides read TGTGCCAGCAGTTTATGGCGGGAGGTTAACAATGAGCAGTTCTTC.

The V gene is TRBV21-1, the J gene TRBJ2-7. TRBV21-1 is described as a pseudogene. This CDR3 region has 18 residues. CDR3 protein: CASSKDFTEISVHYEQYF. DNA of the CDR3: TGTGCCAGCAGCAAAGATTTTACGGAAATTTCTGTCCACTACGAGCAGTACTTC.